The 11 T cell receptor beta chains listed next were all sequenced from one sample in a study of shared clonotypes between healthy human individuals. The naive CD8 fraction comprised CD45RO-negative cells positively selected for CCR7 and excluded terminally differentiated effector memory CD45RA+ cells. Using immunoSEQ multiplex PCR, the repertoire was profiled, and TCRdb retains in-frame clones only, with some absent. The sample has just over 2,000,000 clones; over 85% are singletons. Specimen: naive CD8+ T cells sorted from blood. All receptors derive from a young man in good health.

CDR3 residues: CASSPITPGEYNEQFF. CDR3 nucleotides: TGTGCCAGCAGCCCGATAACCCCCGGAGAGTACAATGAGCAGTTCTTC. The chain is built from TRBV5-4 and TRBJ2-1; D is unclear. This CDR3 has 16 amino acids. Germline CDR1 reads SGHNT; CDR2 reads YYREEE (reference sequence). The V end lost 4 bases, the J end lost 4 bases, and 18 bases lay between the germline ends.

Notes on this clone: The same CDR3 is also encoded by other DNA sequences in this sample. This rearrangement joins TRBV19 to TRBJ2-7; 7 bases line up with TRBD1. The CDR3 totals 13 residues. The V segment lost 5 bases and the J segment 2 bases; nucleotides outside the gene matches: 3. Germline CDR1 is LNHDA and CDR2 is SQIVND (reference sequence). CDR3 in amino acids: CASSLGTAYEQYF. The CDR3 nucleotides are TGTGCCAGTAGTCTGGGGACAGCCTACGAGCAGTACTTC.

The rearrangement links TRBV7-9 to TRBJ2-5; possible D gene TRBD1, 6 bases. CDR3 length equals 15 residues. V gave up 2 bases and J gave up 3 bases, with 13 bases separating them. Germline CDR1 and CDR2: SEHNR and FQNEAQ (reference sequence). The CDR3 DNA reads TGTGCCAGCAGCTTAAGGCTCGGGACAAAAGAGACCCAGTACTTC. Its protein is CASSLRLGTKETQYF.

In regard to this clone: This sample includes further DNA sequences coding for the same CDR3. The chain links TRBV18 to TRBJ1-1; D possibly corresponds to TRBD1 (5 bases). Germline CDR1 reads KGHSH; CDR2 reads LQKENI. The CDR3 has 14 amino acids. V lost 1 base, J lost 1 base, and 7 bases lay in between. The chain's CDR3 is CASSPRGENTEAFF. CDR3 nucleotide sequence: TGTGCCAGCTCACCACGGGGGGAGAACACTGAAGCTTTCTTT.

On this clone: This sample includes further DNA sequences coding for the same CDR3. This sequence joins TRBV27 and TRBJ2-1; TRBD1 matches at 10 bases. The CDR3 is 15 residues long. Germline CDR1 reads MNHEY; CDR2 reads SMNVEV (reference sequence). Trimming cost V 3 bases and J 3 bases; bases outside gene matches: 2. CDR3 sequence (DNA): TGTGCCAGCAGTTTGGACAGGGGGGTCTACAATGAGCAGTTCTTC. This sequence encodes CASSLDRGVYNEQFF.

The chain joins TRBV27 to TRBJ1-2; D gene unclear. Trimming took off 3 bases at V and 2 bases at J, with 7 bases between the two ends. The germline V gene encodes CDR1 MNHEY and CDR2 SMNVEV (reference sequence). This CDR3 has 13 residues. CDR3 nucleotide sequence: TGTGCCAGCAGTTTTATAGGGAACTATGGCTACACCTTC. This translates into CASSFIGNYGYTF.

The V call is TRBV18, the J call TRBJ2-7; 10 nucleotides match TRBD2. V was clipped by 3 bases and J by 4 bases; unmatched bases: 9. Looked up from germline, CDR1 is KGHSH and CDR2 is LQKENI. There are 16 residues in the CDR3. CDR3 region: CASSPIGLAEPYEQYF. For the CDR3, the DNA is TGTGCCAGCTCACCTATAGGACTAGCGGAACCTTACGAGCAGTACTTC.

The gene calls are TRBV7-8 and TRBJ2-6; 12 bases line up with TRBD1. CDR1 and CDR2 (germline): SGHVS, FQNEAQ. V shed 1 base and J 1 base; nucleotides not matched to a gene: 8. The CDR3 covers 20 residues. This CDR3 is CASSLDRDRGLESGANVLTF. CDR3 nucleotide sequence: TGTGCCAGCAGCTTAGACCGGGACAGGGGGCTCGAATCTGGGGCCAACGTCCTGACTTTC.

In the case of this clone: The same CDR3 is also encoded by other DNA sequences in this sample. The chain is built from TRBV7-9 and TRBJ2-3, with 8 bases aligning to TRBD1. Germline V gene data show CDR1 as SEHNR and CDR2 as FQNEAQ (reference sequence). The V segment lost 1 base and the J segment 4 bases; nucleotides outside the gene matches: 1. The CDR3 loop spans 14 amino acids. This chain's CDR3 is CASSLGTGSDTQYF. CDR3 DNA: TGTGCCAGCAGCTTAGGGACAGGGTCAGATACGCAGTATTTT.

The genes are TRBV6-1 and TRBJ2-3, with D unclear. This CDR3 comprises 14 residues. CDR1 and CDR2 (germline): MNHNS, SASEGT. Trimming removed 1 base at V and 8 bases at J, with 13 bases between. CDR3 nucleotide sequence: TGTGCCAGCAGTGAAGATCTGGGTTTGGGTACGCAGTATTTT. Translated: CASSEDLGLGTQYF.

J is TRBJ1-1 and V is TRBV6-1, with D uncertain. Trimming took 2 bases from V and 6 from J, leaving 10 bases between them. The CDR3 length is 13 residues. Germline values: CDR1 MNHNS, CDR2 SASEGT. The CDR3 sequence: CASSEPQDPEAFF. The CDR3 DNA follows: TGTGCCAGCAGTGAACCCCAGGACCCTGAAGCTTTCTTT.